What follows is one T cell receptor (beta chain) and its context. This entry comes from a study of blood T cell repertoires in COVID-19. Across the study: COVID-19 samples from acute and convalescent phases originated in the United States, Italy and Spain.

How the authors handled the data: Reference gene primer amplification yielded estimated nucleated cell counts. Some clones are missing from TCRdb's copy, which holds only in-frame ones; the method was immunoSEQ multiplex PCR. The V and J calls and clone size come from that table; D and trimming were worked out from the DNA. This sample has tens of thousands of clones; more than 70% occur once, and the top ten carry 6.9%. Sequencing used peripheral blood. This sequence was found in a man aged 45-60 years with active COVID-19.

As DNA, the CDR3 is TGTGCCAGCAGCTTAGGGGGGCGCAACCTGCCCCAGCATTTT. It is translated as CASSLGGRNLPQHF. This rearrangement joins TRBV13 to TRBJ1-5; possible D gene TRBD1, 5 bases. V was pared by 0 bases and J by 9 bases, with 12 bases between. Germline values: CDR1 PRHDT, CDR2 FYEKMQ (reference sequence). The CDR3 runs 14 residues.